This T cell receptor (beta chain) was recorded in a study of blood T cell repertoires in COVID-19. Turning to the study itself: Sample material is recorded as cDNA or gDNA derived from T cells, B-cell-depleted T cells, or PBMCs.

Authors' methods: It was from reference gene primer amplification that nucleated cell counts were estimated. The protocol was immunoSEQ multiplex PCR, while the TCRdb copy is restricted to in-frame clones and leaves out a portion. For V, J and clone size, that table is used; D and trimming come from the DNA. The profile shows approximately 170,000 clones, 70% to 90% of them singletons. This clone was seen once. Germline lookup yields CDR1 KGHSH and CDR2 LQKENI. The V end was cut by 0 bases, the J end by 8 bases, with 13 bases between. This CDR3 contains 15 residues. The chain carries TRBV18 and TRBJ1-4; D may be TRBD1 (6 bases). The sequenced material came from peripheral blood. The receptor was derived from a woman older than 75 in a cohort sampled during active or convalescent COVID-19. Written as DNA, the CDR3 is TGTGCCAGCTCACCACCGGCAGGGGATCGCGAAAAACTGTTTTTT. This translates into CASSPPAGDREKLFF.